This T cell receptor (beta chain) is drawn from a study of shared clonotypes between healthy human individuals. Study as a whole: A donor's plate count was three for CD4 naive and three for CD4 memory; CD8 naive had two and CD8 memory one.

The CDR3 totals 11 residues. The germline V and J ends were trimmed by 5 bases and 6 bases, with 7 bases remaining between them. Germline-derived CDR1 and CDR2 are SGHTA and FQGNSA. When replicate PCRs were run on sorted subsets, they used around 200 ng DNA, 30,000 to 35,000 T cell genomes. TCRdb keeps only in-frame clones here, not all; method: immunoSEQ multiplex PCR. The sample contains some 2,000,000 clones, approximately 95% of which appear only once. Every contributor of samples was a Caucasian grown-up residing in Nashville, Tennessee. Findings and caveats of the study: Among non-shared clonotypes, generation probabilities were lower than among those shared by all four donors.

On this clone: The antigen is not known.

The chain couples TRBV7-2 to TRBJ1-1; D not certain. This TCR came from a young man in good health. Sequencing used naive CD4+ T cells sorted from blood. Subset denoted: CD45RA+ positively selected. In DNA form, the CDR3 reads TGTGCCAGCAGCCCCAAGGCTGAAGCTTTCTTT. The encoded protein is CASSPKAEAFF. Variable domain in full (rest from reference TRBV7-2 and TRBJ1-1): GAGVSQSPSNKVTEKGKDVELRCDPISGHTALYWYRQSLGQGLEFLIYFQGNSAPDKSGLPSDRFSAERTGGSVSTLTIQRTQQEDSAVYLCASSPKAEAFFGQGTRLTVV.